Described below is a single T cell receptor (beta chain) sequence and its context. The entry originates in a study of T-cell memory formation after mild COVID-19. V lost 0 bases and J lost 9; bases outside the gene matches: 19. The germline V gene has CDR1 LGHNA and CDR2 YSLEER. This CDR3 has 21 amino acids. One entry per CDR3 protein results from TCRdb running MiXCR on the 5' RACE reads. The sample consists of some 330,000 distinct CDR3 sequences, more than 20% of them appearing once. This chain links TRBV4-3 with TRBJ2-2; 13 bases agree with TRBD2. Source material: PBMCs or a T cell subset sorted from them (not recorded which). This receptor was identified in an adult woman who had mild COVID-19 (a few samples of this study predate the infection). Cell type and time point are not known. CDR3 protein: CASSQERLPGLAGPPPRELFF. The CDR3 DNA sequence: TGCGCCAGCAGCCAAGAGAGATTACCGGGACTAGCGGGACCGCCCCCCCGGGAGCTGTTTTTT.